This TCR beta chain was recorded in a study of T cells in Graves' hyperthyroidism and ophthalmopathy. The CDR3 is 16 amino acids. Germline CDR1 is LGHDT and CDR2 is YNNKEL (reference sequence). V was clipped by 1 base and J by 4 bases; unmatched bases: 6. Patients showing uncontrolled infection, other autoimmune disease, pregnancy or lactation were ineligible. The investigators amplified TCR beta CDR3 regions from RNA transcripts. Using the HTBI primer set, a first-round RT-PCR was run on the TCR CDR3. TCRdb reprocessed the multiplex PCR reads with MiXCR, giving one entry per CDR3 protein. This table holds about 380,000 distinct CDR3 sequences, 15% to 20% found once.

The V gene is TRBV3-1, the J gene TRBJ2-5; 10 positions agree with TRBD2. The sequence came from a man younger than 30 with Graves' ophthalmopathy. Sequencing was done on a sample of blood. The CDR3 DNA follows: TGTGCCAGCAGCCAAGGACTAGCGGGTCGTTCAGAGACCCAGTACTTC. Its translation: CASSQGLAGRSETQYF.